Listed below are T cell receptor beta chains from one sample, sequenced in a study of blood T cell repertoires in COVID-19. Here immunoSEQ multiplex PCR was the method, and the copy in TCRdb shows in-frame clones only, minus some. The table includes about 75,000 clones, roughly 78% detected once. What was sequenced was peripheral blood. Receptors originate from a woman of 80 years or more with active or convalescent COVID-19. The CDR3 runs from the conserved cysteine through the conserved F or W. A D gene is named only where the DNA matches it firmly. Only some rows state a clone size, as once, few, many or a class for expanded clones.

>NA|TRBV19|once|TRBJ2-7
TGTGCCAGTAGTCGGGGACTGGCCTTGGGGGAGCAGTACTTC
CASSRGLALGEQYF
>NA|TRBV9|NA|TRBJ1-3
TGTGCCAGCAGCGTATATCCGGCGGGGTCCTCTGGAAACACCATATATTTT
CASSVYPAGSSGNTIYF
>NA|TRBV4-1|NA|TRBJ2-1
TGCGCCAGCAGCCAAGCGGGGAACAATGAGCAGTTCTTC
CASSQAGNNEQFF
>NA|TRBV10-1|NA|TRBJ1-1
TGCGCCAGCAGTGAGTCTAGACAGATGCACACTGAAGCTTTCTTT
CASSESRQMHTEAFF
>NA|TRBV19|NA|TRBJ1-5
TGTGCCAGTATTCCCGGGACACCTTATAGCAATCAGCCCCAGCATTTT
CASIPGTPYSNQPQHF
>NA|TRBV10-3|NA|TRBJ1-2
TGTGCCATCAGTGAACAGGGAGCAAACTATGGCTACACCTTC
CAISEQGANYGYTF
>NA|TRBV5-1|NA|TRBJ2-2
TGCGCCAGCAGCCCCTACGGACAGACGAACACCGGGGAGCTGTTTTTT
CASSPYGQTNTGELFF
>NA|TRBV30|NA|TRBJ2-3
TGTGCCTCCACTTCCCGGGTGGTGGGTACGCAGTATTTT
CASTSRVVGTQYF
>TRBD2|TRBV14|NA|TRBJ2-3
TGTGCCAGCAGCTTCGGTGGCGGGGGGGCCTATACGCAGTATTTT
CASSFGGGGAYTQYF
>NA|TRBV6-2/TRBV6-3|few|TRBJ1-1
TGTGCCAGCAGTTACAACCCCGAGGTGGGGGGGAGAGCTGAAGCTTTCTTT
CASSYNPEVGGRAEAFF
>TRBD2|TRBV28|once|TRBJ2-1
TGTGCCAGCAGTTTAATGGCTAGCGGGACTTTCTACAATGAGCAGTTCTTC
CASSLMASGTFYNEQFF
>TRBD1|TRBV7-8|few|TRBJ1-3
TGTGCCAGCAGCTCCGGGGTGGGACAGAGATCTGGAAACACCATATATTTT
CASSSGVGQRSGNTIYF
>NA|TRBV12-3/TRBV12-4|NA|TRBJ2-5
TGTGCCAGCAGTTTGGGGCCTGAGACCCAGTACTTC
CASSLGPETQYF